This record looks at one TCR beta chain sequence and its context. Antigen: not known. The data originate from a study of T-cell memory formation after mild COVID-19. CDR3 length: 14 amino acids. Deletions cut 1 base from V and 7 bases from J, with 14 bases between. Germline values: CDR1 LNHNV, CDR2 YYDKDF (reference sequence). Study-wide points: Some clones that responded turned up in pre-infection memory, which suggests that cross-reactive memory joined in.

TCRdb re-called the 5' RACE reads through MiXCR, storing one row per CDR3 protein. The sample carries about 270,000 distinct CDR3 sequences, 15% recorded once. This chain connects TRBV15 to TRBJ2-7; D possibly corresponds to TRBD1 (5 bases). The sequence was collected from an adult woman who had mild COVID-19 (a few samples of this study predate the infection). Cell type and time point are not known. The specimen sequenced was PBMCs or a T cell subset sorted from them (not recorded which). CDR3 sequence (DNA): TGTGCCACCAGCAGAGCCGACAGTTTTGAGGAGCAGTACTTC. Amino acids: CATSRADSFEEQYF. The entire variable domain, with the rest obtained from reference TRBV15 and TRBJ2-7, is as follows: DAMVIQNPRYQVTQFGKPVTLSCSQTLNHNVMYWYQQKSSQAPKLLFHYYDKDFNNEADTPDNFQSRRPNTSFCFLDIRSPGLGDTAMYLCATSRADSFEEQYFGPGTRLTVT.